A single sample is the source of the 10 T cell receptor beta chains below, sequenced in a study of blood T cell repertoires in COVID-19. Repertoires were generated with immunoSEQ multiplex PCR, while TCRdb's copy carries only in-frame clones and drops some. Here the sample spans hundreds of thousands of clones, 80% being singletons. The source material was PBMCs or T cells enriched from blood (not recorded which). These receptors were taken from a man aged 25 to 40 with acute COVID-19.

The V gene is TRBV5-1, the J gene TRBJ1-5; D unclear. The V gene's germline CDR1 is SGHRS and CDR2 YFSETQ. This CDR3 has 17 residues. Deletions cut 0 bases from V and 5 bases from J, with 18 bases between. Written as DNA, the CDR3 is TGCGCCAGCAGCTTGGAGGGTCCGACGGCGAGGGATCAGCCCCAGCATTTT. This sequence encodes CASSLEGPTARDQPQHF.

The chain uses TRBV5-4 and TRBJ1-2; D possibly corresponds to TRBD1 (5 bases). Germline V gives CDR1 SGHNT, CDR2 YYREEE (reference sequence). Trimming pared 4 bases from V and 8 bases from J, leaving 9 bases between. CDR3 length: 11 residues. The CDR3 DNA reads TGTGCCAGCAGCCCAGGGTGGGGCTACACCTTC. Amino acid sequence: CASSPGWGYTF.

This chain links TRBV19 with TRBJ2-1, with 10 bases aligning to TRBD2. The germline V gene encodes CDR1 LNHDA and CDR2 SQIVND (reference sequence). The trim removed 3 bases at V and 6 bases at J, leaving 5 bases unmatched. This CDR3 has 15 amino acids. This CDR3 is CASSIGLAVANEQFF. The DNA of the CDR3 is TGTGCCAGTAGTATCGGACTAGCGGTAGCCAATGAGCAGTTCTTC.

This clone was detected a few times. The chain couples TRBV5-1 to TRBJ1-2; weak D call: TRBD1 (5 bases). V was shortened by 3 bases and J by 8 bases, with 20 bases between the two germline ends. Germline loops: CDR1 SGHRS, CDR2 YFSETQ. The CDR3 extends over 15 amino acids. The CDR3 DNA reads TGCGCCAGCAGCTCCAATTCTCAGGGACTTGTCGGCTACACCTTC. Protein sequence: CASSSNSQGLVGYTF. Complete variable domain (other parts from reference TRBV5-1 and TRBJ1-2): KAGVTQTPRYLIKTRGQQVTLSCSPISGHRSVSWYQQTPGQGLQFLFEYFSETQRNKGNFPGRFSGRQFSNSRSEMNVSTLELGDSALYLCASSSNSQGLVGYTFGSGTRLTVV.

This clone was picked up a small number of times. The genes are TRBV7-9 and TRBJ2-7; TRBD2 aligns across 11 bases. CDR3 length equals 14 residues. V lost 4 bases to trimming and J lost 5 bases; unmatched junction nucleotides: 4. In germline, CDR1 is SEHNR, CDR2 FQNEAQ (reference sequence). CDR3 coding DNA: TGTGCCAGCAGCTATAGCGGGGGGGCAAACGAGCAGTACTTC. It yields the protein CASSYSGGANEQYF.

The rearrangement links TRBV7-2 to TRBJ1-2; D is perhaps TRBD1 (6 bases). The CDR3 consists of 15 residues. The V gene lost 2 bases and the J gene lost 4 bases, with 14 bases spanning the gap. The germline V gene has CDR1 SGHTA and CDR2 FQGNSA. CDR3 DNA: TGTGCCAGCAGCTTATACCAGGGGACGATCTATGGCTACACCTTC. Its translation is CASSLYQGTIYGYTF.

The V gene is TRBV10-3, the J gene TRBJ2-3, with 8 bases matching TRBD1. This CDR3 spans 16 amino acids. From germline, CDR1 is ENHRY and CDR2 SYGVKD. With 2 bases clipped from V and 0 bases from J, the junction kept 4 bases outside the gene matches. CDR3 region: CAISEPTGASTDTQYF. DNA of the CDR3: TGTGCCATCAGTGAGCCGACAGGGGCGAGCACAGATACGCAGTATTTT.

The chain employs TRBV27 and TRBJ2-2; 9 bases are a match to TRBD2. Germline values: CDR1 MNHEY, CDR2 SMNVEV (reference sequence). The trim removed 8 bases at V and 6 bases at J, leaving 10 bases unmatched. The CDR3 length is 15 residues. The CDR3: CASSGTSSVPGELFF. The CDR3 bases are TGTGCCAGCTCCGGGACTAGCTCTGTGCCCGGGGAGCTGTTTTTT.

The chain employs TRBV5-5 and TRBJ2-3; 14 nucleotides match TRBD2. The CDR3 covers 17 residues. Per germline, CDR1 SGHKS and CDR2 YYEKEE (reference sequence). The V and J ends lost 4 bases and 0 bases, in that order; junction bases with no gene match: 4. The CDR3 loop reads CASSRTSGGPSTDTQYF. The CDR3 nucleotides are TGTGCCAGCAGCCGGACTAGCGGGGGGCCTAGCACAGATACGCAGTATTTT. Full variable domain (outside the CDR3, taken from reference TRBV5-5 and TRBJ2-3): DAGVTQSPTHLIKTRGQQVTLRCSPISGHKSVSWYQQVLGQGPQFIFQYYEKEERGRGNFPDRFSARQFPNYSSELNVNALLLGDSALYLCASSRTSGGPSTDTQYFGPGTRLTVL.

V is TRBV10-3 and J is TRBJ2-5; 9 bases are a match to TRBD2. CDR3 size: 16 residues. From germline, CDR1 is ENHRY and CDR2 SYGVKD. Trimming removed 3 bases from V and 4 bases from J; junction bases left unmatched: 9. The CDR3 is CAISDFLAGDGETQYF. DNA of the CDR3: TGTGCCATCAGTGACTTCTTAGCGGGGGATGGAGAGACCCAGTACTTC.